This T cell receptor (beta chain) was found in a study of response to subunit inactivated influenza vaccine. Trimming took 0 bases from V and 0 from J, leaving 8 bases between them. The CDR3 is 15 residues long. The germline CDR1 and CDR2 sequences are LGHNA and YNFKEQ. One entry per CDR3 protein results from TCRdb running MiXCR on the RT-PCR reads. The sample records fewer than 550,000 distinct CDR3 sequences, around 25% being singletons. Note on this clonotype: Antigen: not known.

The study, taken as a whole, reports: There was a suggestion from the authors that each seasonal influenza vaccination recruits few new T cells.

The sequence derives from a man aged 50 to 59 who received an inactivated influenza vaccine. The rearrangement uses TRBV4-2 and TRBJ2-5; D is uncertain. Sequences were derived from CD4+ T cells sorted from PBMCs, sampled roughly 5 days after vaccination. CDR3 sequence: CASSQERSNQETQYF. DNA of the CDR3: TGTGCCAGCAGCCAAGAGAGGAGTAACCAAGAGACCCAGTACTTC.